Listed here is a single TCR beta chain. The antigen is undetermined. The entry originates in a study of T cells after yellow fever vaccination. Making TCR cDNA involved 5'RACE template switching, which added UMIs and a universal primer site. TCRdb redid the calling of the 5' RACE reads with MiXCR, one entry per CDR3 protein. The sample consists of roughly 500,000 distinct CDR3 sequences, about 19% of them appearing once. Study-level points and caveats: Few clonotypes appeared in both CD4 and CD8 compartments.

V was clipped by 3 bases and J by 3 bases; unmatched bases: 2. The CDR3 runs to 15 residues. The V gene's germline CDR1 is MDHEN and CDR2 SYDVKM. This chain connects TRBV28 to TRBJ1-1; the match to TRBD1 covers 12 bases. Sequencing used PBMCs, obtained 15 days after the yellow fever booster vaccination. The source of this sequence is a man aged 30 to 39 who received the YFV17D yellow fever vaccine. CDR3: CASSLGTGGYTEAFF. The CDR3 DNA is TGTGCCAGCAGTTTGGGGACAGGGGGCTACACTGAAGCTTTCTTT.